The rows below give T cell receptor beta chains drawn from one sample of a study of shared clonotypes between healthy human individuals. TCRdb keeps only in-frame clones here, not all; method: immunoSEQ multiplex PCR. The table records around 1,000,000 clones, about 72% of them present only once. Sequenced sample: memory CD4+ T cells from PBMCs. The receptors shown here come from a man younger than 30 in good health. Some clones in this sample may be carry-over from other donors' samples. Both conserved end residues are part of each CDR3. A D gene is named only where the DNA matches it firmly. The size of a clone is reported for some rows only, either as once, few or many, or as a class for expanded clones.

J gene	clone size	D gene	V gene	CDR3 DNA	CDR3 protein
TRBJ2-5	few	.	TRBV7-9	TGTGCCAGCAGCCCCGGAGAGACCCAGTACTTC	CASSPGETQYF
TRBJ1-1	.	TRBD1	TRBV9	TGTGCCAGCAGCTCCGAGGACAGGGTAAGGGTGATGGCTTTCTTT	CASSSEDRVRVMAFF
TRBJ1-4	.	TRBD1	TRBV5-4	TGTGCCAGCAGCTTGTGGACAGGGGGACTTGAAAAACTGTTTTTT	CASSLWTGGLEKLFF
TRBJ2-5	.	.	TRBV7-9	TGTGCCAGCAGCTTCACCCGTCGGACATACCAAGAGACCCAGTACTTC	CASSFTRRTYQETQYF
TRBJ2-1	.	.	TRBV11-2	TGTGCCAGCAGCTCGGTTCGTGGTCCTGGCTACAATGAGCAGTTCTTC	CASSSVRGPGYNEQFF
TRBJ1-4	.	.	TRBV29-1	TGCAGCGCCCGTCAGGGGTTTAATGAAAAACTGTTTTTT	CSARQGFNEKLFF
TRBJ2-7	few	.	TRBV7-2	TGTGCCAGCAGCTTAGTCCAGGCCAGCTCCTACGAGCAGTACTTC	CASSLVQASSYEQYF
TRBJ1-2	.	.	TRBV5-1	TGCGCCAGCAGCTTGGCGGTGTTCCCAGCCCCTAACTATGGCTACACCTTC	CASSLAVFPAPNYGYTF
TRBJ2-1	.	.	TRBV9	TGTGCCATCAGAATTCAGGGGGGCGCGTACAATGAGCAGTTCTTC	CAIRIQGGAYNEQFF
TRBJ2-5	.	TRBD2	TRBV28	TGTGCCAGCAGTTTAGCGGGAGGGCAAGAGACCCAGTACTTC	CASSLAGGQETQYF
TRBJ2-7	.	.	TRBV7-2	TGTGCCAGCAGCTTAGATGGGGGGTGGTTTTACGAGCAGTACTTC	CASSLDGGWFYEQYF
TRBJ2-2	once	.	TRBV4-3	TGCGCCAGCAGCCGACGTCGGGAGCCCGGGGAGCTGTTTTTT	CASSRRREPGELFF
TRBJ2-3	.	.	TRBV6-1	TGTGCCAGCAGTGAAGCGTGGTGGGATACGCAGTATTTT	CASSEAWWDTQYF
TRBJ2-1	.	.	TRBV11-3	TGTGCCAGCAGCTTAGGGGCAGCGGGTGAGCAGTTCTTC	CASSLGAAGEQFF
TRBJ1-4	.	TRBD1	TRBV6-1	TGTGCCAGCGACAGGGATGGGACTAATGAAAAACTGTTTTTT	CASDRDGTNEKLFF
TRBJ2-3	.	.	TRBV9	TGTGCCAGCAGCGTTGGGGTTTTGACAGATACGCAGTATTTT	CASSVGVLTDTQYF
TRBJ2-7	.	.	TRBV5-1	TGCGCCAGCAGCTTGGACCCGGGGAGAAGCTCCTACGAGCAGTACTTC	CASSLDPGRSSYEQYF